Only a few counts were recorded for the clone carrying this T cell receptor (beta chain). This record comes from a study of blood T cell repertoires in COVID-19. Germline lookup yields CDR1 LGHNA and CDR2 YSLEER. Between the trimmed V and J ends, which lost 1 base and 2 bases, there was a span of 12 bases. This CDR3 is 16 amino acids long. The authors' processing: Reference gene primers were amplified, and this amplification served to estimate nucleated cell counts. Generated by immunoSEQ multiplex PCR, the TCRdb table keeps only in-frame clones and is missing some. V, J and clone size derive from that table, while D and trimming were established from the DNA sequence. The data show more than 150,000 clones, around 81% seen once.

This chain joins TRBV4-3 and TRBJ2-1, with D possibly TRBD1 on 5 matching bases. This receptor was identified in a woman aged 80 or older with COVID-19, enrolled during active disease. The sequenced sample was peripheral blood. CDR3 protein: CASSQGSQGTYNEQFF. CDR3 nucleotide sequence: TGCGCCAGCAGCCAAGGGTCCCAGGGCACCTACAATGAGCAGTTCTTC.